Below, 29 T cell receptor beta chains from the same sample are listed, as sequenced in a study of regulatory T cells in long-lasting Graves disease. Time point here: persistent/refractory GD, antithyroid drugs over 5 years with positive TRAb. Scientists built the TCR library using RNA that was extracted from PBMCs. TCR beta libraries were built with iRepertoire HTBI primers and Arm-PCR of CDR3 regions. TCRdb ran MiXCR on the multiplex PCR reads and lists one entry per CDR3 protein. The sample carries approximately 470,000 distinct CDR3 sequences, roughly 20% recorded once. Sequenced here: peripheral blood mononuclear cells (PBMCs), sampled when the disease was refractory, from a patient treated with antithyroid drugs. The source of these receptors is a female donor with Graves disease.

V and J are TRBV6-2 or TRBV6-3 and TRBJ2-6, with TRBD2 identical over 10 bases. V lost 4 bases and J lost 0; bases outside the gene matches: 6. The CDR3 covers 18 residues. Germline CDR1 reads MNHEY; CDR2 reads SVGEGT. The CDR3 reads CASSSPTSGLSGANVLTF. DNA of the CDR3: TGTGCCAGCAGTTCGCCGACTAGCGGGCTCTCTGGGGCCAACGTCCTGACTTTC.

This clonotype was detected ten times or more. The chain employs TRBV7-2 and TRBJ2-5; D remains ambiguous. Germline V CDR1 and CDR2: SGHTA, FQGNSA. The CDR3 is made up of 11 amino acids. V lost 5 bases and J 3 bases, leaving 4 bases between the germline ends. The CDR3 nucleotides are TGTGCCAGCAGCATCAAAGAGACCCAGTACTTC. The encoded protein is CASSIKETQYF.

The chain couples TRBV9 to TRBJ2-7; 7 bases are shared with TRBD1. The CDR3 consists of 15 residues. J gave up 0 bases and V 4 bases, and 7 bases lay outside the gene matches. Per germline, CDR1 SGDLS and CDR2 YYNGEE. The CDR3 spells CASSPRQGHSYEQYF. Here the CDR3 DNA reads TGTGCCAGCAGCCCGAGACAGGGCCACTCCTACGAGCAGTACTTC.

This chain connects TRBV9 to TRBJ1-5; possible D gene TRBD1, 5 bases. The ends were cut back, 3 bases at V and 0 bases at J, with 7 bases in the middle. Germline CDR1 is SGDLS and CDR2 is YYNGEE. CDR3 size: 14 residues. CDR3 bases: TGTGCCAGCAGCGAAGGGGATAGCAATCAGCCCCAGCATTTT. Translating it yields CASSEGDSNQPQHF.

This clonotype was seen repeatedly, ten times or more. The gene calls are TRBV20-1 and TRBJ2-5; possible D gene TRBD2, 6 bases. The CDR3 consists of 16 residues. CDR1 is DFQATT, CDR2 SNEGSKA, per germline (reference sequence). The ends were cut back, 0 bases at V and 5 bases at J, with 19 bases in the middle. In DNA form, the CDR3 reads TGCAGTGCTAGAGATAGGGTAGCGGCGAGTCAGGAGACCCAGTACTTC. Amino acid sequence: CSARDRVAASQETQYF.

This clonotype was observed at least ten times. The V call is TRBV20-1, the J call TRBJ2-5; D not resolved. Germline-derived CDR1 and CDR2 are DFQATT and SNEGSKA (reference sequence). V gave up 0 bases and J gave up 0 bases, with 11 bases separating them. This CDR3 has 15 residues. The CDR3 is CSARDPLGYQETQYF. CDR3 in DNA: TGCAGTGCTAGAGACCCGTTAGGCTACCAAGAGACCCAGTACTTC.

The rearrangement joins TRBV11-3 to TRBJ2-1, with 13 bases matching TRBD2. The CDR3 covers 17 residues. The germline gives CDR1 SGHNT, CDR2 YENEEA. The V segment lost 1 base and the J segment 5 bases; nucleotides outside the gene matches: 5. CDR3 sequence (DNA): TGTGCCAGCAGCTTAGTTGCGGGACTAGCGGGAAACAATGAGCAGTTCTTC. As protein: CASSLVAGLAGNNEQFF.

A word on this clonotype: A read error may account for a junction end that differs from germline. The V and J genes are TRBV6-2 or TRBV6-3 and TRBJ2-3; the D gene could be TRBD1 or TRBD2 (5 bases each). The germline CDR1 and CDR2 sequences are MNHEY and SVGEGT. This CDR3 has 16 residues. The CDR3 nucleotides are TGTGCCAGCAGTCCCGCATGGGACGCCCTCGCGGGTACGCGGTATTTT. This translates into CASSPAWDALAGTRYF.

This clonotype was recorded many times. The gene calls are TRBV12-3 or TRBV12-4 and TRBJ1-5; no firm D call. The CDR3 is 15 amino acids. V lost 5 bases, J lost 2 bases, and 13 bases lay in between. Written as DNA, the CDR3 is TGTGCCAGCAGTCCTGGACGGAGAGGCAATCAGCCCCAGCATTTT. Translation: CASSPGRRGNQPQHF.

This clonotype has ten or more counts. The rearrangement joins TRBV6-1 to TRBJ2-7; D uncertain. The germline V and J ends were trimmed by 4 bases and 2 bases, with 3 bases remaining between them. The CDR3 contains 11 residues. The germline V gene has CDR1 MNHNS and CDR2 SASEGT. The CDR3 sequence: CASSGAYEQYF. In DNA, the CDR3 is TGTGCCAGCAGTGGGGCCTACGAGCAGTACTTC.

This chain uses TRBV18 with TRBJ1-4; D might be TRBD1 (5 bases). The CDR3 totals 15 residues. Trimming removed 2 bases at V and 13 bases at J, with 20 bases between. Germline V gene lookup returns CDR1 KGHSH and CDR2 LQKENI. CDR3 amino acids: CASSPSGPWSEGLFF. The DNA for the CDR3 is TGTGCCAGCTCACCATCGGGGCCGTGGTCCGAAGGACTGTTTTTT.

This clonotype was found a few times. CDR3 sequence: CASSLVSWETQYF. CDR3 nucleotides: TGTGCCAGCAGTTTGGTTTCCTGGGAGACCCAGTACTTC. V and J are TRBV27 and TRBJ2-5; no reliable D call. V lost 3 bases to trimming and J lost 5 bases, with 10 bases between them. Germline CDR1 MNHEY, CDR2 SMNVEV (reference sequence). There are 13 residues in the CDR3.

The chain recombines TRBV6-5 with TRBJ2-1; D gene unclear. CDR1 and CDR2 (germline): MNHEY, SVGAGI. Trimming cost V 2 bases and J 9 bases, with 11 bases left between them. The CDR3 has 13 amino acids. This CDR3 reads CASSYPMGGEQFF. The CDR3 DNA reads TGTGCCAGCAGTTACCCCATGGGCGGTGAGCAGTTCTTC.

This clonotype appeared many times. The chain recombines TRBV9 with TRBJ2-5, with 9 bases fitting TRBD2. Trimming took 4 bases from V and 7 from J; bases not matched to a gene: 14. Germline CDR1 SGDLS, CDR2 YYNGEE. CDR3 length: 16 amino acids. The CDR3 region is CASSFDSGSHGGTQYF. In DNA form, the CDR3 reads TGTGCCAGCAGCTTCGATAGCGGGAGCCACGGGGGGACCCAGTACTTC.

This chain connects TRBV2 to TRBJ2-1; 15 bases are a match to TRBD2. The CDR3 runs 13 residues. Germline V gives CDR1 SNHLY, CDR2 FYNNEI. The V segment lost 8 bases and the J segment 8 bases; nucleotides outside the gene matches: 1. The CDR3 coding sequence is TGTGCCAGCTGGACTAGCGGGAGGGATGAGCAGTTCTTC. This encodes CASWTSGRDEQFF.

This clonotype was recorded at least ten times. This chain connects TRBV28 to TRBJ1-1; D possibly corresponds to TRBD1 (6 bases). With 5 bases removed from V and 6 bases from J, the gap between germline ends came to 16 bases. CDR1 is MDHEN, CDR2 SYDVKM, per germline. This CDR3 is 14 amino acids long. CDR3 DNA sequence: TGTGCCAGCAGTCAAGGACAGAAGAGCCCTGAAGCTTTCTTT. It encodes CASSQGQKSPEAFF.

This clonotype has just a few counts. The chain uses TRBV29-1 and TRBJ1-1, with D unresolved. Between the trimmed V and J ends, which lost 6 bases and 6 bases, there was a span of 17 bases. The CDR3 spans 13 residues. Per the germline V gene, CDR1 is SQVTM and CDR2 is ANQGSEA. This CDR3 is CSVRPPTRAEAFF. For the CDR3, the DNA is TGCAGCGTGCGACCCCCCACTCGGGCTGAAGCTTTCTTT.

The V gene is TRBV5-4, the J gene TRBJ2-7; TRBD2 aligns across 7 bases. Germline CDR1 reads SGHNT; CDR2 reads YYREEE (reference sequence). With 2 bases clipped from V and 3 bases from J, the junction kept 5 bases outside the gene matches. The CDR3 spans 14 residues. CDR3 loop: CASSFGGSVYEQYF. The CDR3 bases are TGTGCCAGCAGCTTCGGCGGGAGTGTCTACGAGCAGTACTTC.

In the case of this clonotype: A much larger clone differs by one base, so this may be a read error. V is TRBV28 and J is TRBJ2-7; 8 bases fit TRBD1. Looked up from germline, CDR1 is MDHEN and CDR2 is SYDVKM. This CDR3 has 16 residues. V lost 4 bases to trimming and J lost 9 bases; unmatched junction nucleotides: 17. CDR3 bases: TGTGCCAGCAGTTCGGTGGCTGGACAGGGTAGCCTCGGGCAGTACTTC. Protein sequence: CASSSVAGQGSLGQYF. Looking up the rest from reference TRBV28 and TRBJ2-7 gives the full variable domain: DVKVTQSSRYLVKRTGEKVFLECVQDMDHENMFWYRQDPGLGLRLIYFSYDVKMKEKGDIPEGYSVSREKKERFSLILESASTNQTSMYLCASSSVAGQGSLGQYFGPGTRLTVT.

The sample holds many counts of this clonotype. The rearrangement uses TRBV6-1 and TRBJ1-5; D is possibly TRBD1 (6 bases). Trimming cost V 8 bases and J 1 base, with 9 bases left between them. There are 13 residues in the CDR3. In germline, CDR1 is MNHNS, CDR2 SASEGT. CDR3 DNA sequence: TGTGCCAGCGGGGGGCTGAGCAATCAGCCCCAGCATTTT. Encoded protein: CASGGLSNQPQHF.

This clonotype was seen at least ten times. The chain couples TRBV28 to TRBJ1-2, with D possibly TRBD1 on 5 matching bases. CDR3 size: 12 residues. The germline gives CDR1 MDHEN, CDR2 SYDVKM. Trimming shortened V by 6 bases and J by 4 bases, and 9 bases separated the two germline ends. CDR3 region: CASRLGPYGYTF. CDR3 bases: TGTGCCAGCAGATTGGGGCCCTATGGCTACACCTTC.

The CDR3 DNA reads as TGCAGTGCTAGAGCACTCGCCAACTACGAGCAGTACTTC. This gives the protein CSARALANYEQYF. The rearrangement links TRBV20-1 to TRBJ2-7; D ambiguous. The CDR3 consists of 13 residues. Trimming cost V 1 base and J 3 bases, with 10 bases left between them. Germline V gene lookup returns CDR1 DFQATT and CDR2 SNEGSKA (reference sequence).

Ten or more counts support this clonotype. The rearrangement links TRBV12-3 or TRBV12-4 to TRBJ2-7; TRBD1 aligns across 7 bases. The CDR3 runs 14 residues. J lost 6 bases, V lost 5 bases, and 10 bases had no gene match. CDR3: CASSQTGRFSEQYF. The CDR3 nucleotides read TGTGCCAGCAGTCAGACAGGGCGGTTCAGCGAGCAGTACTTC.

The chain has TRBV25-1 and TRBJ1-2; D ambiguous. This CDR3 comprises 11 residues. Trimming removed 5 bases from V and 9 bases from J, with 10 bases in between. Germline loops: CDR1 MGHDK, CDR2 SYGVNS. The CDR3 region is CASSRLLSYTF. In nucleotides, the CDR3 is TGTGCCAGCAGTCGTCTTCTGAGCTACACCTTC.

This clonotype has at least ten counts. CDR3 amino acids: CASSYSAGAYGYTF. The CDR3 DNA is TGTGCCAGCAGTTACTCGGCAGGAGCATATGGCTACACCTTC. V is TRBV6-5 and J is TRBJ1-2; D uncertain. CDR1 and CDR2 (germline): MNHEY, SVGAGI. Trimming took 0 bases from V and 5 from J, leaving 10 bases between them. The CDR3 extends over 14 amino acids.

This clonotype was detected only a few times. This rearrangement joins TRBV29-1 to TRBJ1-2, with D perhaps matching TRBD1 (6 bases). The CDR3 runs to 13 residues. Deletions cut 3 bases from V and 8 bases from J, with 16 bases between. Germline CDR1 SQVTM, CDR2 ANQGSEA. The CDR3 loop is CSVEPQGSGGYTF. In nucleotides, the CDR3 is TGCAGCGTTGAGCCTCAGGGGTCGGGGGGCTACACCTTC.

Comments on this clonotype: Since a much larger clone is just one base distant, this may be a read error. This chain links TRBV7-9 with TRBJ2-7, with 9 bases aligning to TRBD1. CDR3 length: 15 amino acids. The germline CDR1 and CDR2 sequences are SEHNR and FQNEAQ (reference sequence). The CDR3 nucleotides read TGTGCCAGCAGCCGTTCGTCGGACAGGGGTTACGTGCAGTACTTC. It yields the protein CASSRSSDRGYVQYF.

DNA of the CDR3: TGTGCCAGCAGTTTATCGACTAGCGGGCCGCAGTATTTT. This gives the protein CASSLSTSGPQYF. The chain carries TRBV28 and TRBJ2-3, with 10 bases that match TRBD2. The germline gives CDR1 MDHEN, CDR2 SYDVKM. The CDR3 runs 13 residues. Trimming removed 1 base from V and 10 bases from J; junction bases left unmatched: 2.

V and J are TRBV6-2 or TRBV6-3 and TRBJ2-7; a possible D gene is TRBD2 (5 bases). Trimming stripped 10 bases from V and 0 bases from J, with 13 bases between. The CDR3 contains 13 residues. Germline CDR1 MNHEY, CDR2 SVGEGT. CDR3 protein: CATLTRDSYEQYF. The CDR3 DNA is TGTGCCACCCTTACCCGGGACTCCTACGAGCAGTACTTC.